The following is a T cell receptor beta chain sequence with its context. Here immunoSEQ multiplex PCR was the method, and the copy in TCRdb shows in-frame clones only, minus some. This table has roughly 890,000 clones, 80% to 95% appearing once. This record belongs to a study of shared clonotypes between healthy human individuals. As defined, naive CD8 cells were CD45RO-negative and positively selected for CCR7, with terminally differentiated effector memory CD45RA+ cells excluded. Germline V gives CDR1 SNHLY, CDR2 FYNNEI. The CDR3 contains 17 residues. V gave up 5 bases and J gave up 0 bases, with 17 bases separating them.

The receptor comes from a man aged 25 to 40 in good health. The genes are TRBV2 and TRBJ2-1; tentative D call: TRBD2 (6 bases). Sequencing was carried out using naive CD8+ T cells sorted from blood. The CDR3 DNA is TGTGCCAGCAGTTACAACCGGGACTCCAGCTCCTACAATGAGCAGTTCTTC. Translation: CASSYNRDSSSYNEQFF.